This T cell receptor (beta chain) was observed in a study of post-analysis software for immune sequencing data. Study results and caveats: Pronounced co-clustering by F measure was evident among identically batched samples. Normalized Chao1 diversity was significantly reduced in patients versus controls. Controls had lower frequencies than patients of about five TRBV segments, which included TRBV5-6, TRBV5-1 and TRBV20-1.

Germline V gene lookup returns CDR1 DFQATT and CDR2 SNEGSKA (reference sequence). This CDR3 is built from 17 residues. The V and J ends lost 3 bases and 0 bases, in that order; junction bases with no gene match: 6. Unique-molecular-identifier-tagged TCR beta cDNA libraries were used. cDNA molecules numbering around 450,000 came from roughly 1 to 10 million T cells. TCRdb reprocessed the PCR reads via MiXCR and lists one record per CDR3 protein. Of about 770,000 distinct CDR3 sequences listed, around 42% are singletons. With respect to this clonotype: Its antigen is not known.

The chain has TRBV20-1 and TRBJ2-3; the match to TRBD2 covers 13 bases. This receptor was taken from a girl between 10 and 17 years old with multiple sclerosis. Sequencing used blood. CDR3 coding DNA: TGCAGTGCTAGGGGACTAGCGGGACATCTAAGCACAGATACGCAGTATTTT. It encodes CSARGLAGHLSTDTQYF.